A selection of T cell receptor beta chains follows, all from one sample in a study of OX40 agonist ivuxolimab in advanced cancers. Clones were read by immunoSEQ multiplex PCR, and TCRdb kept only the in-frame ones, dropping some. The table has roughly 82,000 clones, around 92% seen once; the top ten hold more than 8%. The source material was CD4+ or CD8+ T cells sorted from blood, sampled in a trial of the OX40 agonist ivuxolimab. The receptors stem from an adult with an advanced solid tumor such as melanoma, head and neck, liver or kidney cancer. Both conserved end residues are part of each CDR3. D genes are given only for firm matches. Size is stated for part of the rows, as once, few or many counts, or as a class when the clone is expanded.

TRBJ1-1 TRBV5-4 TRBD1 - CASSSGGQGMSTEAFF TGTGCCAGCAGCTCGGGGGGACAGGGAATGAGCACTGAAGCTTTCTTT
TRBJ1-1 TRBV16 - - CASSQSPGEAFF TGTGCCAGCAGCCAATCCCCGGGGGAAGCTTTCTTT
TRBJ2-7 TRBV6-1 TRBD1 - CATLTGLSYEQYF TGTGCCACCCTGACAGGGCTTTCCTACGAGCAGTACTTC
TRBJ2-7 TRBV6-5 - - CASMGHPYEQYF TGTGCCAGCATGGGACACCCCTACGAGCAGTACTTC
TRBJ2-5 TRBV7-2 - once CASSLGDREETQYF TGTGCCAGCAGCTTAGGGGACCGAGAAGAGACCCAGTACTTC
TRBJ1-1 TRBV19 - - CASIPYGGGTEAFF TGTGCCAGCATTCCTTACGGGGGAGGCACTGAAGCTTTCTTT
TRBJ2-1 TRBV7-2 - - CASSLRSPGLGEQFF TGTGCCAGCAGCCTTAGGTCCCCTGGTCTTGGTGAGCAGTTCTTC
TRBJ2-3 TRBV9 - - CASSPPLAGATDTQYF TGTGCCAGCAGCCCCCCCTTGGCAGGGGCCACAGATACGCAGTATTTT
TRBJ1-1 TRBV5-1 TRBD1 - CASSPRTGEAEAFF TGCGCCAGCAGCCCAAGGACAGGGGAGGCTGAAGCTTTCTTT
TRBJ2-3 TRBV7-9 TRBD1 - CASSLDRGTQYF TGTGCCAGCAGCCTAGACAGGGGGACGCAGTATTTT
TRBJ2-5 TRBV28 TRBD2 - CASSFRQGGETQYF TGTGCCAGCAGTTTCCGGCAGGGAGGGGAGACCCAGTACTTC
TRBJ1-2 TRBV9 - - CASSVASWVESYGYTF TGTGCCAGCAGCGTAGCTTCGTGGGTGGAGAGCTATGGCTACACCTTC
TRBJ2-7 TRBV27 - - CASMSPRLPYEQYF TGTGCCAGCATGTCCCCTAGACTCCCCTACGAGCAGTACTTC
TRBJ2-7 TRBV28 - - CASSERAYEQYF TGTGCCAGCAGTGAGAGGGCCTACGAGCAGTACTTC
TRBJ1-1 TRBV2 - - CASSERLGRTEAFF TGTGCCAGCAGTGAACGGCTAGGGCGCACTGAAGCTTTCTTT
TRBJ2-7 TRBV7-7 - - CASSLTGLSGYEQYF TGTGCTAGCAGCCTCACGGGGCTCAGTGGCTACGAGCAGTACTTC
TRBJ2-7 TRBV28 - once CASAGGTNYEQYF TGTGCCAGCGCAGGGGGGACGAACTACGAGCAGTACTTC
TRBJ2-5 TRBV2 - few CASSEQGGLETQYF TGTGCCAGCAGTGAACAGGGTGGGTTAGAGACCCAGTACTTC
TRBJ2-1 TRBV7-2 - - CASSLGGGSEQFF TGTGCCAGCAGCTTAGGGGGAGGCAGTGAGCAGTTCTTC
TRBJ2-1 TRBV28 - - CASSWPASWNEQFF TGTGCCAGCAGTTGGCCGGCATCTTGGAATGAGCAGTTCTTC
TRBJ2-7 TRBV6-1 TRBD2 - CASSVTGGSSEQYF TGTGCCAGCAGTGTAACGGGAGGTTCCTCCGAGCAGTACTTC
TRBJ2-5 TRBV5-4 - - CASSFWLGPQETQYF TGTGCCAGCAGCTTCTGGCTGGGGCCCCAAGAGACCCAGTACTTC